The clone carrying this TCR beta chain was recorded a few times. Trimming left V 3 bases short and J 5 bases short, with 16 bases between. This CDR3 is 15 amino acids long. Per germline, CDR1 LNHDA and CDR2 SQIVND (reference sequence). These data come from a study of Graves' ophthalmopathy and Graves' hyperthyroidism. As the template, RNA transcripts were used to amplify TCR beta CDR3 regions. Amplification began with first-round RT-PCR using HTBI primers, then second-round multiplex PCR was performed. TCRdb processed the multiplex PCR reads anew with MiXCR; each CDR3 protein has one entry. The data contain 500,000 to 700,000 distinct CDR3 sequences, under 40% of them seen just once; the ten biggest clones take up about 4.1%.

The material sequenced was peripheral blood or thyroid tissue (not recorded which). The rearrangement links TRBV19 to TRBJ2-5; D is unresolved. This TCR derives from an adult man with Graves' hyperthyroidism. The CDR3: CASSIGRSGLETQYF. The CDR3 DNA is TGTGCCAGTAGTATTGGCAGGAGTGGATTGGAGACCCAGTACTTC.